Shown below are 7 T cell receptor beta chains from a single sample sequenced in a study of T cell responses to AZD1222 COVID-19 vaccine. TCRdb's table, derived via immunoSEQ multiplex PCR, lists solely in-frame clones and lacks some. This table holds 150,000 or so clones, 90% to 95% found once. This specimen was peripheral blood, taken on day 0 of AZD1222 vaccination. Receptors originate from an adult in good health.

The chain carries TRBV9 and TRBJ1-2; D uncertain. V was trimmed by 8 bases and J by 2 bases, leaving 7 bases between them. The CDR3 sequence is 11 residues long. Germline V gene sequence: CDR1 SGDLS, CDR2 YYNGEE. The CDR3 loop reads CARDGNYGYTF. CDR3 DNA: TGTGCCAGAGACGGGAACTATGGCTACACCTTC.

A note on this clone: The sample has other DNA sequences that encode this CDR3 too. This sequence joins TRBV27 and TRBJ2-7, with D perhaps matching TRBD2 (5 bases). The CDR3 totals 13 residues. V was clipped by 1 base and J by 3 bases, with 7 bases between them. Per the germline V gene, CDR1 is MNHEY and CDR2 is SMNVEV (reference sequence). In nucleotides, the CDR3 is TGTGCCAGCAGTTTATTCGCGGGCTACGAGCAGTACTTC. Its translation is CASSLFAGYEQYF.

This clone was seen a few times. In DNA form, the CDR3 reads TGCGCCAGCAGCTCCGCAACAACAGGCCAAGAGACCCAGTACTTC. It codes for CASSSATTGQETQYF. The chain couples TRBV5-1 to TRBJ2-5; perhaps TRBD1 as D (5 bases). V was pared by 3 bases and J by 1 base, with 13 bases between. Germline assignment: CDR1 SGHRS and CDR2 YFSETQ. The CDR3 runs 15 residues.

CDR3 DNA: TGCGCCAGCAGCTTGGCCGGGCCAGCCCTGAACACTGAAGCTTTCTTT. It codes for CASSLAGPALNTEAFF. This sequence joins TRBV5-1 and TRBJ1-1; unclear D gene. The length of the CDR3 is 16 residues. Germline-derived CDR1 and CDR2 are SGHRS and YFSETQ. V was shortened by 0 bases and J by 0 bases, with 12 bases between the two germline ends. Together with reference TRBV5-1 and TRBJ1-1, the CDR3 gives the full variable domain: KAGVTQTPRYLIKTRGQQVTLSCSPISGHRSVSWYQQTPGQGLQFLFEYFSETQRNKGNFPGRFSGRQFSNSRSEMNVSTLELGDSALYLCASSLAGPALNTEAFFGQGTRLTVV.

J is TRBJ2-1 and V is TRBV15; the D gene is possibly TRBD1 (7 bases). The V and J ends lost 9 bases and 4 bases respectively, with 19 bases between them. Per the germline V gene, CDR1 is LNHNV and CDR2 is YYDKDF (reference sequence). The CDR3 is 15 amino acids. This CDR3 reads CATGHNRGLYNEQFF. The CDR3 nucleotides are TGTGCCACGGGTCATAACAGGGGACTTTACAATGAGCAGTTCTTC.

The chain employs TRBV9 and TRBJ1-2; TRBD1 is a possible D gene (6 bases). CDR1 is SGDLS and CDR2 is YYNGEE in the germline V gene. The CDR3 sequence is 15 residues long. V was pared by 0 bases and J by 2 bases, with 11 bases between. The CDR3 is CASSVGDIANYGYTF. DNA of the CDR3: TGTGCCAGCAGCGTAGGGGACATCGCGAACTATGGCTACACCTTC.

This sequence joins TRBV5-6 and TRBJ1-1; D is undetermined. The CDR3 has 14 residues. The V end lost 5 bases, the J end lost 4 bases, and 15 bases lay between the germline ends. CDR1 is SGHDT and CDR2 is YYEEEE in the germline V gene. The CDR3 nucleotides read TGTGCCAGCAGGCTGAGGAGGGCTGCCACTGAAGCTTTCTTT. As protein: CASRLRRAATEAFF.